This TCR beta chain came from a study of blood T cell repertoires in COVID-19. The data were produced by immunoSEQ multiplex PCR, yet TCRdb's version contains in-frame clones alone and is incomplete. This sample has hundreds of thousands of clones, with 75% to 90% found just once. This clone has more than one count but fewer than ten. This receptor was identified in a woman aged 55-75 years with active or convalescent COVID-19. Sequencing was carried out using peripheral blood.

CDR3 amino acids: CASSLRGAENTEAFF. CDR3 coding DNA: TGTGCCAGCAGCTTAAGAGGAGCGGAGAACACTGAAGCTTTCTTT. V usage is TRBV7-6 and J usage is TRBJ1-1; D unclear. Germline CDR1 is SGHVS and CDR2 is FNYEAQ. V dropped 2 bases and J dropped 1 base, with 11 bases sitting between them. This CDR3 has 15 amino acids.